This passage covers 22 T cell receptor beta chains from one sample sequenced in a study of OX40 agonist ivuxolimab in advanced cancers. Using immunoSEQ multiplex PCR, the repertoire was profiled, and TCRdb retains in-frame clones only, with some absent. Of about 73,000 clones listed, 86% are singletons. This specimen consisted of CD4+ or CD8+ T cells sorted from blood, obtained in a trial of the OX40 agonist ivuxolimab. The receptors were sampled from an adult with an advanced solid tumor such as melanoma, head and neck, liver or kidney cancer.

This chain joins TRBV7-2 and TRBJ1-5; no firm D call. Trimming took 5 bases from V and 0 from J, leaving 8 bases between them. Germline lookup yields CDR1 SGHTA and CDR2 FQGNSA. This CDR3 comprises 14 residues. Written as DNA, the CDR3 is TGTGCCAGCAGCCCGGAGAATAGCAATCAGCCCCAGCATTTT. Protein product: CASSPENSNQPQHF.

This chain connects TRBV7-9 to TRBJ1-1; D gene unclear. Germline loops: CDR1 SEHNR, CDR2 FQNEAQ (reference sequence). The CDR3 runs to 13 residues. V was clipped by 5 bases and J by 1 base, with 8 bases between them. The CDR3 sequence: CASSHYKNTEAFF. In nucleotides, the CDR3 is TGTGCCAGCAGCCATTACAAGAACACTGAAGCTTTCTTT.

The V gene is TRBV11-3, the J gene TRBJ1-1; 7 bases are a match to TRBD1. CDR3 size: 15 residues. Germline assignment: CDR1 SGHNT and CDR2 YENEEA. V shed 5 bases, J shed 1 base, and the junction held 7 bases outside the gene matches. The chain's CDR3 is CASSPDRFGNTEAFF. The CDR3, as DNA: TGTGCCAGCAGCCCGGACAGGTTTGGGAACACTGAAGCTTTCTTT.

V is TRBV9 and J is TRBJ2-1, with TRBD1 matching 7 bases. The CDR3 runs 16 residues. After removal of 4 bases from V and 3 bases from J, the junction contained 10 bases not matched to a gene. Looked up from germline, CDR1 is SGDLS and CDR2 is YYNGEE. CDR3 nucleotides: TGTGCCAGCAGCATTCCGACAGGGAGCGGCTACAATGAGCAGTTCTTC. It codes for CASSIPTGSGYNEQFF.

This clone was observed a single time. The V gene is TRBV2, the J gene TRBJ1-1; possibly TRBD1 for D (5 bases). V was shortened by 5 bases and J by 0 bases, with 13 bases between the two germline ends. Germline CDR1 reads SNHLY; CDR2 reads FYNNEI. The CDR3 has 15 residues. CDR3 nucleotide sequence: TGTGCCAGCAGTCCGTTGGCGGGGCTGAACACTGAAGCTTTCTTT. It codes for CASSPLAGLNTEAFF.

The chain couples TRBV18 to TRBJ2-2, with TRBD2 identical over 11 bases. The V gene's germline CDR1 is KGHSH and CDR2 LQKENI. J was trimmed by 4 bases and V by 4 bases; bases with no gene match: 5. The CDR3 contains 16 residues. The CDR3 nucleotides read TGTGCCAGCTCACACGATAGCGGGAGGGCCACCGGGGAGCTGTTTTTT. The encoded protein is CASSHDSGRATGELFF.

In its sample, this clone was seen once. This chain joins TRBV28 and TRBJ1-2; D is perhaps TRBD1 (6 bases). The CDR3 covers 15 residues. Germline CDR1 reads MDHEN; CDR2 reads SYDVKM. Trimming removed 7 bases from V and 1 base from J, with 16 bases in between. The CDR3 here is CASTPPGQLNYGYTF. The CDR3, as DNA: TGTGCCAGCACTCCTCCGGGACAACTTAACTATGGCTACACCTTC.

The V and J genes are TRBV2 and TRBJ1-2; D is perhaps TRBD1 (5 bases). This CDR3 comprises 11 residues. Trimming pared 7 bases from V and 7 bases from J, leaving 10 bases between. Germline loops: CDR1 SNHLY, CDR2 FYNNEI. CDR3 in amino acids: CASTGTGGYTF. CDR3 DNA sequence: TGTGCCAGCACGGGGACGGGTGGCTACACCTTC.

This chain links TRBV11-3 with TRBJ2-7; 11 bases fit TRBD1. The CDR3 spans 14 residues. Germline loops: CDR1 SGHNT, CDR2 YENEEA. Unmatched junction bases numbered 6, after V lost 5 bases and J lost 6 bases. The CDR3 DNA sequence: TGTGCCAGCAGCCCTGGACAGGGGGCGACCGAGCAGTACTTC. Amino acid sequence: CASSPGQGATEQYF.

V and J are TRBV19 and TRBJ2-5, with D uncertain. Trimming cost V 5 bases and J 0 bases, with 4 bases left between them. CDR1 and CDR2 (germline): LNHDA, SQIVND (reference sequence). The CDR3 length is 12 residues. CDR3 sequence reads: CASSPHQETQYF. The CDR3 nucleotides are TGTGCCAGTAGTCCCCACCAAGAGACCCAGTACTTC.

J is TRBJ2-4 and V is TRBV28; 15 bases match TRBD2. The CDR3 spans 18 residues. Germline V gene lookup returns CDR1 MDHEN and CDR2 SYDVKM. The V segment lost 6 bases and the J segment 0 bases; nucleotides outside the gene matches: 6. The CDR3 is CASSRGLAGGLAKNIQYF. In DNA, the CDR3 is TGTGCCAGCAGCCGGGGACTAGCGGGGGGATTAGCCAAAAACATTCAGTACTTC. The full variable domain, completed using reference TRBV28 and TRBJ2-4, is DVKVTQSSRYLVKRTGEKVFLECVQDMDHENMFWYRQDPGLGLRLIYFSYDVKMKEKGDIPEGYSVSREKKERFSLILESASTNQTSMYLCASSRGLAGGLAKNIQYFGAGTRLSVL.

Note on this clone: Other DNA sequences in this specimen translate into the identical CDR3. V and J are TRBV6-5 and TRBJ2-1; perhaps TRBD2 as D (7 bases). The CDR3 consists of 15 residues. Germline V gene data show CDR1 as MNHEY and CDR2 as SVGAGI. Between the trimmed V and J ends, which lost 0 bases and 5 bases, there was a span of 11 bases. CDR3 nucleotides: TGTGCCAGCAGTTACTCTTCGGGGGGCCACAATGAGCAGTTCTTC. Protein product: CASSYSSGGHNEQFF.

This chain uses TRBV27 with TRBJ2-3; a weak D match, TRBD2 (6 bases). The germline gives CDR1 MNHEY, CDR2 SMNVEV (reference sequence). CDR3 size: 13 residues. V lost 6 bases, J lost 11 bases, and 18 bases lay in between. The CDR3 coding sequence is TGTGCCAGCAGGATGACTAGTAGCAGACAGCAGTATTTT. Translated: CASRMTSSRQQYF.

The chain employs TRBV9 and TRBJ2-7; D unclear. Trimming left V 4 bases short and J 5 bases short, with 13 bases between. Germline CDR1 is SGDLS and CDR2 is YYNGEE. CDR3 length: 13 amino acids. CDR3 DNA: TGTGCCAGCAGCTTACAGACGGGCGACGAGCAGTACTTC. This translates into CASSLQTGDEQYF.

The rearrangement uses TRBV27 and TRBJ2-6; TRBD2 matches 8 bases. CDR1 is MNHEY, CDR2 SMNVEV, per germline (reference sequence). The CDR3 contains 17 residues. V trimming: 6 bases; J trimming: 0 bases; junction bases outside the gene matches: 7. The CDR3 protein is CASRGLAGLSGANVLTF. In DNA form, the CDR3 reads TGTGCCAGCAGGGGTCTAGCGGGCCTCTCTGGGGCCAACGTCCTGACTTTC.

V usage is TRBV10-3 and J usage is TRBJ2-3; 11 nucleotides agree with TRBD2. Losses at the gene ends were 4 bases for V and 1 base for J; bases not matched to a gene: 4. This CDR3 is 16 amino acids long. Germline assignment: CDR1 ENHRY and CDR2 SYGVKD. In nucleotides, the CDR3 is TGTGCCATCAGTGCCCAGACTAGCGGGGGCACAGATACGCAGTATTTT. Protein: CAISAQTSGGTDTQYF.

The V and J genes are TRBV7-6 and TRBJ1-2, with 9 bases fitting TRBD1. V dropped 4 bases and J dropped 5; count of bases not matched to a gene: 2. This CDR3 has 13 amino acids. Germline lookup yields CDR1 SGHVS and CDR2 FNYEAQ. CDR3 region: CASSSGQGYGYTF. CDR3 sequence (DNA): TGTGCCAGCAGCTCGGGACAGGGTTATGGCTACACCTTC.

The chain couples TRBV7-9 to TRBJ2-1; 15 bases are a match to TRBD2. J gave up 12 bases and V 6 bases, and 21 bases lay outside the gene matches. The germline CDR1 and CDR2 sequences are SEHNR and FQNEAQ (reference sequence). This CDR3 has 19 residues. The chain's CDR3 is CASSGTSGRRSDYNEGQFF. CDR3 nucleotide sequence: TGTGCCAGCAGTGGGACTAGCGGGAGGCGATCTGATTACAATGAAGGGCAGTTCTTC.

The chain is built from TRBV6-5 and TRBJ1-2; weak D call: TRBD1 (5 bases). The V gene lost 4 bases and the J gene lost 4 bases, with 19 bases spanning the gap. Looked up from germline, CDR1 is MNHEY and CDR2 is SVGAGI. The CDR3 is made up of 16 amino acids. The CDR3 is CASSSELRTITYGYTF. The DNA of the CDR3 is TGTGCCAGCAGTTCTGAACTTCGGACAATTACCTATGGCTACACCTTC.

The chain links TRBV7-8 to TRBJ1-2; D ambiguous. The CDR3 covers 13 residues. CDR1 and CDR2 (germline): SGHVS, FQNEAQ. V lost 1 base, J lost 4 bases, and 7 bases lay in between. The CDR3, as DNA: TGTGCCAGCAGCTTAGGTATGGGCTATGGCTACACCTTC. Protein: CASSLGMGYGYTF. The full variable domain, its missing parts supplied by reference TRBV7-8 and TRBJ1-2, is GAGVSQSPRYKVAKRGQDVALRCDPISGHVSLFWYQQALGQGPEFLTYFQNEAQLDKSGLPSDRFFAERPEGSVSTLKIQRTQQEDSAVYLCASSLGMGYGYTFGSGTRLTVV.

The V gene is TRBV5-1, the J gene TRBJ2-1, with 7 nucleotides matching TRBD1. With 3 bases clipped from V and 4 bases from J, the junction kept 1 base outside the gene matches. The CDR3 has 13 amino acids. Germline V lookup: CDR1 SGHRS, CDR2 YFSETQ. CDR3 amino acids: CASSWGQYNEQFF. Written as DNA, the CDR3 is TGCGCCAGCAGCTGGGGACAGTACAATGAGCAGTTCTTC.

The V and J genes are TRBV18 and TRBJ1-2; 9 bases fit TRBD1. Germline V gene lookup returns CDR1 KGHSH and CDR2 LQKENI. V was pared by 3 bases and J by 4 bases, with 0 bases of the junction left unmatched. CDR3 length: 13 residues. Here the CDR3 reads CASSPGQGYGYTF. The CDR3 region has the DNA TGTGCCAGCTCACCGGGACAGGGCTATGGCTACACCTTC.